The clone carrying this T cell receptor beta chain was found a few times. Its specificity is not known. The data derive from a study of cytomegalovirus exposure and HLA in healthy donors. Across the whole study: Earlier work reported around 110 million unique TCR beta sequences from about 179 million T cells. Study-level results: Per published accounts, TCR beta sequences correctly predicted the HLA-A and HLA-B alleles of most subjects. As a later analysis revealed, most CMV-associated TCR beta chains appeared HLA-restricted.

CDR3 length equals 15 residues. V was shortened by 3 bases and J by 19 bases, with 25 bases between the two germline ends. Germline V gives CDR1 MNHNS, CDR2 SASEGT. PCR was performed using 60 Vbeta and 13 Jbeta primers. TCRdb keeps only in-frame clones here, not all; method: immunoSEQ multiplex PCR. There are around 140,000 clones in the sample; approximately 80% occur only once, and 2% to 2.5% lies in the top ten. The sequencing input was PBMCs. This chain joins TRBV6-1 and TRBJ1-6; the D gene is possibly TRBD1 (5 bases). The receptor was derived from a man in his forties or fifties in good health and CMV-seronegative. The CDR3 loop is CASSDWGGFRQSSHF. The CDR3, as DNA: TGTGCCAGCAGTGATTGGGGAGGGTTCCGACAGTCAAGTCACTTT.